Many counts were recorded for the clone carrying this T cell receptor (beta chain). Its antigen is unknown. The source of the sample is a study of T cells in Graves' hyperthyroidism and ophthalmopathy. Across the whole study: Staff took peripheral blood when the initial diagnosis was made, before any treatment began.

Authors of the study amplified TCR beta CDR3 regions from RNA transcripts. HTBI primers were used for first-round RT-PCR of the TCR CDR3. TCRdb re-called the multiplex PCR reads through MiXCR, storing one row per CDR3 protein. The sample shows under 250,000 distinct CDR3 sequences, almost 25% of them seen only once. Those patients with uncontrolled infection, other autoimmune disease, pregnancy or lactation were excluded. Extraction of PBMCs used 8.5 to 10 ml of fresh peripheral blood. Study-wide findings and caveats: Blood held most thyroid clonotypes expanded above 0.001 frequency.

There are 14 residues in the CDR3. Germline CDR1 SGHKS, CDR2 YYEKEE (reference sequence). Deletions cut 2 bases from V and 7 bases from J, with 16 bases between. The TCR comes from a woman aged 40 to 49 with Graves' ophthalmopathy. The genes are TRBV5-5 and TRBJ2-7; TRBD1 is a possible D gene (5 bases). Sequenced: blood. CDR3 nucleotide sequence: TGTGCCAGCAGCTTCTACCGGGTCTCAGGGGAGCAGTACTTC. Amino acid sequence: CASSFYRVSGEQYF.